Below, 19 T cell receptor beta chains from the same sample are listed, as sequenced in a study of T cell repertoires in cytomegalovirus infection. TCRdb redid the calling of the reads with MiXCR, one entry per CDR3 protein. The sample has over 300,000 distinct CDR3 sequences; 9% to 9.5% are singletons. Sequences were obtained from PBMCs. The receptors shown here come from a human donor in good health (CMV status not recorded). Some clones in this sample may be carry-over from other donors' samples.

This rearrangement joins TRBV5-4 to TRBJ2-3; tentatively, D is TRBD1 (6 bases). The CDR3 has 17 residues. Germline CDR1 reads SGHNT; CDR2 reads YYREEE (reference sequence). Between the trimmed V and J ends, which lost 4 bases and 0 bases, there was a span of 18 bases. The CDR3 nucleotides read TGTGCCAGCAGCCTCGAGGGGGATGCCACTAGCACAGATACGCAGTATTTT. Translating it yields CASSLEGDATSTDTQYF.

For the CDR3, the DNA is TGTGCCAGCAGCTTAAAGTGGTCTGGGGCCAACGTCCTGACTTTC. Protein sequence: CASSLKWSGANVLTF. This sequence joins TRBV7-2 and TRBJ2-6, with D uncertain. Germline assignment: CDR1 SGHTA and CDR2 FQGNSA. The CDR3 contains 15 residues. V lost 2 bases and J 1 base, leaving 6 bases between the germline ends. Together with reference TRBV7-2 and TRBJ2-6, the CDR3 gives the full variable domain: GAGVSQSPSNKVTEKGKDVELRCDPISGHTALYWYRQSLGQGLEFLIYFQGNSAPDKSGLPSDRFSAERTGGSVSTLTIQRTQQEDSAVYLCASSLKWSGANVLTFGAGSRLTVL.

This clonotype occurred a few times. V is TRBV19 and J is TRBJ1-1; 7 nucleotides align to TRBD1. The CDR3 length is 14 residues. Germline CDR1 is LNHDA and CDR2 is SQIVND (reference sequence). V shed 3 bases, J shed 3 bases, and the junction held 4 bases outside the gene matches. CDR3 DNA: TGTGCCAGTAGTATTCGCAGGGGGGACACTGAAGCTTTCTTT. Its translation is CASSIRRGDTEAFF.

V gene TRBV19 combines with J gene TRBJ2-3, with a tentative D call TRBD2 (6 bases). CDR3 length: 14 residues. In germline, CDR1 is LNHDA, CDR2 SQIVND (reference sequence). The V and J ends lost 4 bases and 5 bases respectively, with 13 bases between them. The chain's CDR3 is CASSTTGVVDTQYF. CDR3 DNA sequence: TGTGCCAGTAGTACTACGGGGGTCGTAGATACGCAGTATTTT.

The CDR3 DNA follows: TGCGCCAGCAGCCAGGTGAACTTTGGAAGCGGCGCCGGGGAGCTGTTTTTT. Its protein product is CASSQVNFGSGAGELFF. The chain is built from TRBV4-3 and TRBJ2-2; possibly TRBD2 for D (5 bases). CDR3 length: 17 residues. Germline V gene sequence: CDR1 LGHNA, CDR2 YSLEER. With 3 bases removed from V and 6 bases from J, the gap between germline ends came to 20 bases.

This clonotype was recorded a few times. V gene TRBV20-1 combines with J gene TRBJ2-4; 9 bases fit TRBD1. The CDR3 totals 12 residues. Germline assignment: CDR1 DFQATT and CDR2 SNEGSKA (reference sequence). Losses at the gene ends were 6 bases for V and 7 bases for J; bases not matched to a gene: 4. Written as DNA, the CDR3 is TGCAGTGCCTGGGACAGGGTGAACATTCAGTACTTC. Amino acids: CSAWDRVNIQYF.

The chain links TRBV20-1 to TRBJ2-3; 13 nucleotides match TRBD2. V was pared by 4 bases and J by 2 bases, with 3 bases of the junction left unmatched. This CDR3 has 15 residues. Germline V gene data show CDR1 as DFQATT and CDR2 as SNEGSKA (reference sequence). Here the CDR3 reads CSATGTSGNTDTQYF. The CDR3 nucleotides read TGCAGTGCTACCGGGACTAGCGGGAACACAGATACGCAGTATTTT.

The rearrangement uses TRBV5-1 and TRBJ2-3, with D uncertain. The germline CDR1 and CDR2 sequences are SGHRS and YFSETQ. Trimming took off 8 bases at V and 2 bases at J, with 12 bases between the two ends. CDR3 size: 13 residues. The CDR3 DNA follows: TGCGCCAGTACCGAGGTGAACACAGATACGCAGTATTTT. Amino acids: CASTEVNTDTQYF. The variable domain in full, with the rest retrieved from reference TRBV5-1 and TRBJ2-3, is KAGVTQTPRYLIKTRGQQVTLSCSPISGHRSVSWYQQTPGQGLQFLFEYFSETQRNKGNFPGRFSGRQFSNSRSEMNVSTLELGDSALYLCASTEVNTDTQYFGPGTRLTVL.

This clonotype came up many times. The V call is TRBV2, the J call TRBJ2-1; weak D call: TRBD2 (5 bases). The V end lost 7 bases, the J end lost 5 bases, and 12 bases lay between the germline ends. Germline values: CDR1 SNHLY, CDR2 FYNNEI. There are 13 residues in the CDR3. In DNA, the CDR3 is TGTGCCAGCAAAGTACTAGGAAACAATGAGCAGTTCTTC. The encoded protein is CASKVLGNNEQFF.

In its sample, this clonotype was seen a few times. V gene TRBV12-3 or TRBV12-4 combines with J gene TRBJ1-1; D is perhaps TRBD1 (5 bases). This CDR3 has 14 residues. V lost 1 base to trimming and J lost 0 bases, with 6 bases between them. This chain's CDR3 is CASSLDRMNTEAFF. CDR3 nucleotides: TGTGCCAGCAGTTTAGACAGGATGAACACTGAAGCTTTCTTT.

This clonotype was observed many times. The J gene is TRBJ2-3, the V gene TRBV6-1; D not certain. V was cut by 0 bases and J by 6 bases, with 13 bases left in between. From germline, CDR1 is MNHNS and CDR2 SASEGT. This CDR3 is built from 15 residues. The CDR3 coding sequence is TGTGCCAGCAGTGAAGCGATAGCTCTCGGGGATACGCAGTATTTT. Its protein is CASSEAIALGDTQYF.

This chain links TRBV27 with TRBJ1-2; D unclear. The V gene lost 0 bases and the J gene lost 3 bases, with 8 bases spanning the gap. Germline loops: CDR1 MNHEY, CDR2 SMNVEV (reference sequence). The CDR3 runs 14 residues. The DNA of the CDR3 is TGTGCCAGCAGTTTATCCCCACAGTACTATGGCTACACCTTC. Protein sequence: CASSLSPQYYGYTF.

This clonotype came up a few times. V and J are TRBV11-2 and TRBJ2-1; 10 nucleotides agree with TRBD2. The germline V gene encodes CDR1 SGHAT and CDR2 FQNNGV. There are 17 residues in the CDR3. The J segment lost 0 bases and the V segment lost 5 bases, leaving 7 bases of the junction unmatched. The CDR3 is CASSQRTSGSSYNEQFF. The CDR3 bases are TGTGCCAGCAGCCAGAGGACTAGCGGTAGCTCCTACAATGAGCAGTTCTTC.

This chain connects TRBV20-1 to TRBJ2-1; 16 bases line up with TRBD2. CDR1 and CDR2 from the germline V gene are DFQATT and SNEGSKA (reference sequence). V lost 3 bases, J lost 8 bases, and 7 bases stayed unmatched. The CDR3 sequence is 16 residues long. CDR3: CSARGLAGGLTDEQFF. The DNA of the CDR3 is TGCAGTGCTAGGGGACTAGCGGGAGGGCTAACGGATGAGCAGTTCTTC.

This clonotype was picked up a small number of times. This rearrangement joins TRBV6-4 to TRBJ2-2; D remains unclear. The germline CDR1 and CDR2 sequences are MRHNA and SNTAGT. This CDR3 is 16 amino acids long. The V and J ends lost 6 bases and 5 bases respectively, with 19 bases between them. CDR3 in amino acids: CASRALGGGETGELFF. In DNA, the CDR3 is TGTGCCAGCAGAGCCCTGGGTGGCGGAGAGACCGGGGAGCTGTTTTTT.

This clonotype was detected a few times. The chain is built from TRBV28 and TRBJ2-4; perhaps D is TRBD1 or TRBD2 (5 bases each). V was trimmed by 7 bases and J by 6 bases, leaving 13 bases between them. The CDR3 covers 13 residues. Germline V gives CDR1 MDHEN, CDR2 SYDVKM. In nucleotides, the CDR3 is TGTGCCAGCAATTCTTGGGACGGAAACATTCAGTACTTC. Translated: CASNSWDGNIQYF. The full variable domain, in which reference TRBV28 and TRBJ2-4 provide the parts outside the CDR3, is DVKVTQSSRYLVKRTGEKVFLECVQDMDHENMFWYRQDPGLGLRLIYFSYDVKMKEKGDIPEGYSVSREKKERFSLILESASTNQTSMYLCASNSWDGNIQYFGAGTRLSVL.

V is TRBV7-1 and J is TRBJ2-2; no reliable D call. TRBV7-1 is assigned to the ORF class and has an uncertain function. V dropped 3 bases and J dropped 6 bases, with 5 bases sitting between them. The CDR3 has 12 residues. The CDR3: CASSSEPGELFF. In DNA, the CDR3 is TGTGCCAGCAGCTCGGAGCCCGGGGAGCTGTTTTTT.

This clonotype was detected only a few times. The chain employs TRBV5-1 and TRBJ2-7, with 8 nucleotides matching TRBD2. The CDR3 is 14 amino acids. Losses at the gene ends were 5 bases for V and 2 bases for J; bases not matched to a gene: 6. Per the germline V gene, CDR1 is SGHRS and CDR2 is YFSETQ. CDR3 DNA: TGCGCCAGCAGGGTCGGGGGGGGCCCCTACGAGCAGTACTTC. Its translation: CASRVGGGPYEQYF.

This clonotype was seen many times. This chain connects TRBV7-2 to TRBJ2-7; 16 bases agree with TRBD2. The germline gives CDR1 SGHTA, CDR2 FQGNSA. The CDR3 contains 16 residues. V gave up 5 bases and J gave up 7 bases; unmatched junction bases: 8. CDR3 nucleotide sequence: TGTGCCAGCAGCCCCGGGACTAGCGGGGGGGCGATGGAGCAGTACTTC. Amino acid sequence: CASSPGTSGGAMEQYF.